These T cell receptor beta chains were read from a single sample in a study of blood T cell repertoires in COVID-19. Sequencing used immunoSEQ multiplex PCR; TCRdb keeps in-frame clones, though not all of them. The sample contains some 270,000 clones, almost 85% of which appear only once. Specimen: PBMCs or T cells enriched from blood (not recorded which). The receptors here all came from a woman aged 45-60 years with acute COVID-19. CDR3s include the opening cysteine and the closing phenylalanine or tryptophan. The D gene is left open where the match is weak. Part of the rows lack a size; the others show once, few, many or a class for expanded clones.

V	size	J	D	DNA	CDR3
TRBV12-3/TRBV12-4	.	TRBJ1-3	.	TGTGCCAGCAGTCGGCAGGACACCATATATTTT	CASSRQDTIYF
TRBV29-1	.	TRBJ1-2	TRBD1	TGCAGCGTTGAAAAATCCTCGACAGGGATGCATGGCTACACCTTC	CSVEKSSTGMHGYTF
TRBV20-1	.	TRBJ1-2	TRBD1	TGCAGTGCTGGGACAGGGGGTGGCTACACCTTC	CSAGTGGGYTF
TRBV14	.	TRBJ2-7	TRBD1	TGTGCCAGCAGCCAAGGGACAGGGGGCTACAACGAGCAGTACTTC	CASSQGTGGYNEQYF
TRBV9	.	TRBJ2-3	TRBD1	TGTGCCAGCAGCGTGACAGGGGATATCACAGATACGCAGTATTTT	CASSVTGDITDTQYF
TRBV2	.	TRBJ2-1	.	TGTGCCAGCAGCCAAAATCCTCTGGCTAATGAGCAGTTCTTC	CASSQNPLANEQFF
TRBV12-5	.	TRBJ2-3	.	TGTGCTAGTGGTTTGGCCCATTTCACAGATACGCAGTATTTT	CASGLAHFTDTQYF
TRBV2	.	TRBJ1-6	TRBD1	TGTGCCAGCAGGGCAGGGGGCTATAATTCACCCCTCCACTTT	CASRAGGYNSPLHF
TRBV30	.	TRBJ2-1	TRBD1	TGTGCCTGGAGTGTCGGGACAGGGGCCCGGGATGAGCAGTTCTTC	CAWSVGTGARDEQFF
TRBV2	few	TRBJ1-3	.	TGTGCCAGCAGCGGAGGGAGGGTATTGACTGGAAACACCATATATTTT	CASSGGRVLTGNTIYF
TRBV7-2	.	TRBJ1-6	TRBD1	TGTGCCAGCAGCTTACCGATCGGACAGGGGACGGGTAATTCACCCCTCCACTTT	CASSLPIGQGTGNSPLHF
TRBV19	.	TRBJ2-1	TRBD2	TGTGCCAGTACCCCAAAAGGACTAGGCTACAATGAGCAGTTCTTC	CASTPKGLGYNEQFF
TRBV30	.	TRBJ1-2	TRBD1	TGTGCCTGGAGTGACACCGGGACAGGGGGCGTCTATGGCTACACCTTC	CAWSDTGTGGVYGYTF
TRBV3-1/TRBV3-2	.	TRBJ1-1	TRBD1	TGTGCCAGCAGCCAAGGAGGGACAGGGGGCTATGGGACTGAAGCTTTCTTT	CASSQGGTGGYGTEAFF
TRBV4-3	.	TRBJ2-1	.	TGCGCCAGCAGCCCCAACAGGGCCCCCTACAATGAGCAGTTCTTC	CASSPNRAPYNEQFF
TRBV27	.	TRBJ1-1	.	TGTGCCAGCAGTTTAAAACCGGGCACTGAAGCTTTCTTT	CASSLKPGTEAFF
TRBV4-3	.	TRBJ1-2	.	TGCGCCAGCAGCCAAGTCGGGGGGCTTAATGGCTACACCTTC	CASSQVGGLNGYTF
TRBV5-6	.	TRBJ2-7	TRBD1	TGTGCCAGCAGCCTACTGGGACAGGGGGCTCCCCACGAGCAGTACTTC	CASSLLGQGAPHEQYF
TRBV19	.	TRBJ2-2	.	TGTGCCAGTAGTGACGACAGCAACACCGGGGAGCTGTTTTTT	CASSDDSNTGELFF
TRBV9	.	TRBJ1-4	.	TGTGCCAGCAGCGTAGGGCAGATATCAACTAATGAAAAACTGTTTTTT	CASSVGQISTNEKLFF
TRBV7-9	.	TRBJ1-2	.	TGTGCCAGCAGCCCAGCAGGGGTGTACTATGGCTACACCTTC	CASSPAGVYYGYTF
TRBV14	.	TRBJ2-3	TRBD2	TGTGCCAGCAGCCAAGGTCCCTGGGGCGCGGGGGGGCCCGGTACGCAGTATTTT	CASSQGPWGAGGPGTQYF